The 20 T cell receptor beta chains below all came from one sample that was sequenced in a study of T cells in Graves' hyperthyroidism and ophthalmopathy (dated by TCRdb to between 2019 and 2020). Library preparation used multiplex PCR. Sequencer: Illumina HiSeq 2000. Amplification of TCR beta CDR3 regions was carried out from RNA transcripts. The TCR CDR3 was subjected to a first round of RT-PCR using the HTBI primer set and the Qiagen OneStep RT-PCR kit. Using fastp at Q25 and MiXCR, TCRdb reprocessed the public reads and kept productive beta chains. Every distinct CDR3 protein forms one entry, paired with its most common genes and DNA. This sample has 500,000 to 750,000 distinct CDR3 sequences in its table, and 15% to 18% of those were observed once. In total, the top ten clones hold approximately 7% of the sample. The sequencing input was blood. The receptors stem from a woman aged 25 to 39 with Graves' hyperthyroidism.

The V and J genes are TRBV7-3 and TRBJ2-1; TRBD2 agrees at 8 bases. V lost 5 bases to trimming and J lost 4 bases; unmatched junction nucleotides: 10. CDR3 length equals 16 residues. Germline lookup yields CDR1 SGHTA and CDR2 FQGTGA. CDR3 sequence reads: CASSPFAGGLYNEQFF. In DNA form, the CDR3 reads TGTGCCAGCAGCCCCTTCGCGGGAGGCTTATACAATGAGCAGTTCTTC. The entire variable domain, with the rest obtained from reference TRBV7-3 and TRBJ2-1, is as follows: GAGVSQTPSNKVTEKGKYVELRCDPISGHTALYWYRQSLGQGPEFLIYFQGTGAADDSGLPNDRFFAVRPEGSVSTLKIQRTERGDSAVYLCASSPFAGGLYNEQFFGPGTRLTVL.

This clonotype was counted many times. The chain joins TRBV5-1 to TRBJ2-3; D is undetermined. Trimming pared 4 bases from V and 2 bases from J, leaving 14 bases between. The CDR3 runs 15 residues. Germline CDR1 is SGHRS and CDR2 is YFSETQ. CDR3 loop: CASSRNTFSTDTQYF. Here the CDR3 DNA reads TGCGCCAGCAGCCGGAACACGTTCTCCACAGATACGCAGTATTTT.

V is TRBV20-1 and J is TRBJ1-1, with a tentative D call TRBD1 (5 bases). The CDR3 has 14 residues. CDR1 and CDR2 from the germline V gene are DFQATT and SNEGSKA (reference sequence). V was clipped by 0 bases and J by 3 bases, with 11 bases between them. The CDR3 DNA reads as TGCAGTGCTAGAGATTATGGGGGGTACACTGAAGCTTTCTTT. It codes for CSARDYGGYTEAFF.

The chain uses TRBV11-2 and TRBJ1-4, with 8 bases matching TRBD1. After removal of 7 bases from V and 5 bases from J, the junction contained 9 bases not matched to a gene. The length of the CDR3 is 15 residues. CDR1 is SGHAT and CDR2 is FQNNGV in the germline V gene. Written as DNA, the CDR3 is TGTGCCAGCACCTTTGGGGACAGGTGGAATGAAAAACTGTTTTTT. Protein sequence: CASTFGDRWNEKLFF.

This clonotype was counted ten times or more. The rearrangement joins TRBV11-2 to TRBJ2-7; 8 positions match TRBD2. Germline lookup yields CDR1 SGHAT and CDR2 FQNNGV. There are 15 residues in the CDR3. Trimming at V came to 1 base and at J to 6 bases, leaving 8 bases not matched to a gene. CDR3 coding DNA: TGTGCCAGCAGCTTAGCGGGAGGGCCGATTTTCGAGCAGTACTTC. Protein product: CASSLAGGPIFEQYF.

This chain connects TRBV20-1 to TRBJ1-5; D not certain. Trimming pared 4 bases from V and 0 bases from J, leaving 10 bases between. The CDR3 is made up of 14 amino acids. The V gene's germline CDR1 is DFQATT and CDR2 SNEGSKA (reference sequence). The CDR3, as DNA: TGCAGTGCTATAGACATAAATAGCAATCAGCCCCAGCATTTT. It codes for CSAIDINSNQPQHF.

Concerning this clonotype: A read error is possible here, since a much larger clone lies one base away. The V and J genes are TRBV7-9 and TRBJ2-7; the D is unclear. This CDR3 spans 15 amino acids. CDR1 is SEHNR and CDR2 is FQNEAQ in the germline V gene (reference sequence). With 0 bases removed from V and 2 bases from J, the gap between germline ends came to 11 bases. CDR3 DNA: TGTGCCAGCAGCTTAGCCGGACCAGGCACCTACGAGCAGTACTTC. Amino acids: CASSLAGPGTYEQYF.

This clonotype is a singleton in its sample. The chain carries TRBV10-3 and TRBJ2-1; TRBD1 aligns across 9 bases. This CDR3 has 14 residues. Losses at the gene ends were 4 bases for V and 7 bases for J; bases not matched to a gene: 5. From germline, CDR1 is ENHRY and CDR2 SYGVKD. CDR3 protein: CAISGQGGKNEQFF. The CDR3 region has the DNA TGTGCCATCAGTGGACAGGGGGGGAAGAATGAGCAGTTCTTC.

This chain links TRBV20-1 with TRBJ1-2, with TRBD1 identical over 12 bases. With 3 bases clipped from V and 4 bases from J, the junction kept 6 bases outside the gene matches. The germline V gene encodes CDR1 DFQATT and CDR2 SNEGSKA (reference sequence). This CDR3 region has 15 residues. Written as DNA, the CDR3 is TGCAGTGCTAGGGGACAGGGGGCGCGCGGCTATGGCTACACCTTC. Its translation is CSARGQGARGYGYTF.

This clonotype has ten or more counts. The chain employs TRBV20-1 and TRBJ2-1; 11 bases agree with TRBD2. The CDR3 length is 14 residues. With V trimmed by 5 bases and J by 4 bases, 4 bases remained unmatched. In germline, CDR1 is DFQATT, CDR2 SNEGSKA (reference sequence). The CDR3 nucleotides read TGCAGTGCTTCGCGGACTAGCGGGTACAATGAGCAGTTCTTC. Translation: CSASRTSGYNEQFF.

CDR3 bases: TGTGCCAGCAGTTACTCGAGCGCTGCCACCGGGGAGCTGTTTTTT. It yields the protein CASSYSSAATGELFF. This rearrangement joins TRBV6-6 to TRBJ2-2, with D unresolved. This CDR3 region has 15 residues. V gave up 0 bases and J gave up 4 bases, with 9 bases separating them. CDR1 MNHNY and CDR2 SVGAGI come from the germline V gene (reference sequence).

The CDR3 loop is CATSDEGQSSSYEQYF. The CDR3 DNA reads as TGTGCCACCAGTGATGAGGGACAGTCAAGCTCCTACGAGCAGTACTTC. The chain has TRBV24-1 and TRBJ2-7, with 7 bases aligning to TRBD1. Germline V CDR1 and CDR2: KGHDR, SFDVKD. This CDR3 region has 16 residues. With 3 bases clipped from V and 0 bases from J, the junction kept 7 bases outside the gene matches.

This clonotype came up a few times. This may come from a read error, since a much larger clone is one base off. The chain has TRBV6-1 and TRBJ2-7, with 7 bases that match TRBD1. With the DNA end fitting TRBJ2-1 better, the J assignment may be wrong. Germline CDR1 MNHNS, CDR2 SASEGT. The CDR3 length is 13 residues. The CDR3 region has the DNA TGTGCCAGCAGGTGGGACAGCACCTACGAGCAGTTCTTC. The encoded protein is CASRWDSTYEQFF.

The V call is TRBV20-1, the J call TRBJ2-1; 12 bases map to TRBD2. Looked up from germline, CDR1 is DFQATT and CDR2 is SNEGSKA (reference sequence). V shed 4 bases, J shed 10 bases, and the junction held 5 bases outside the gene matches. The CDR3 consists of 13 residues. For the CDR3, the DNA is TGCAGTGCTAATCTAGCGGGAGGGGAGGAGCAGTTCTTC. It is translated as CSANLAGGEEQFF.

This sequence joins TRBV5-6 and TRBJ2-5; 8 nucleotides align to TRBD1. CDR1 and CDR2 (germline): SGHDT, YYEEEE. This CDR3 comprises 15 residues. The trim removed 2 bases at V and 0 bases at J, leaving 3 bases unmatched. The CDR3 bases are TGTGCCAGCAGCTTCCAGACAGGGGACCAAGAGACCCAGTACTTC. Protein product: CASSFQTGDQETQYF.

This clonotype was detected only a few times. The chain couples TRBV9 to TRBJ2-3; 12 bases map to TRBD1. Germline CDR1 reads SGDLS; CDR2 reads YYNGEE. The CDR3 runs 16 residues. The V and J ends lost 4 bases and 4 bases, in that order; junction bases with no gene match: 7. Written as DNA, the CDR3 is TGTGCCAGCAGCCCCGGGACAGGGGGCATGGCAGATACGCAGTATTTT. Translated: CASSPGTGGMADTQYF.

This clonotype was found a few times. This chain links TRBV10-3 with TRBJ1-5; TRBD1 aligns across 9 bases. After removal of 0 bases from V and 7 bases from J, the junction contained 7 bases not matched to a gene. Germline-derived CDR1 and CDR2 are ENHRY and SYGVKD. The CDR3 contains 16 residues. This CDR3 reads CAISESLGQGGQPQHF. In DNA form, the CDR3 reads TGTGCCATCAGTGAGTCTCTGGGACAGGGTGGGCAGCCCCAGCATTTT.

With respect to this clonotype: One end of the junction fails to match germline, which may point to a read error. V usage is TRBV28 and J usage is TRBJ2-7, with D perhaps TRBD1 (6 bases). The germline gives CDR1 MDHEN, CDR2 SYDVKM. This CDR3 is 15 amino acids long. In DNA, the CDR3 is TGCACCAGCAGTTTCCCGACAGGCAGCTCCTACGAGCAGTACTTC. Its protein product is CTSSFPTGSSYEQYF.

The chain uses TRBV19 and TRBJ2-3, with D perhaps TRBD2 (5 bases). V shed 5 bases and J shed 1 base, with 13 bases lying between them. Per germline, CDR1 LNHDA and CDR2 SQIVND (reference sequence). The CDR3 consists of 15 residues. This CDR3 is CASSVGAWGTDTQYF. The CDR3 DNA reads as TGTGCCAGTAGTGTGGGAGCGTGGGGCACAGATACGCAGTATTTT.

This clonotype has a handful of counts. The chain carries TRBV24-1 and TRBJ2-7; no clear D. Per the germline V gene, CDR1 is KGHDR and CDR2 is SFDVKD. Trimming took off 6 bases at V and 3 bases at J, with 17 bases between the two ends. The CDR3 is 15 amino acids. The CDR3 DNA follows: TGTGCCACCAGTCCTAACCTCTCCCACCACTACGAGCAGTACTTC. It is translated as CATSPNLSHHYEQYF.